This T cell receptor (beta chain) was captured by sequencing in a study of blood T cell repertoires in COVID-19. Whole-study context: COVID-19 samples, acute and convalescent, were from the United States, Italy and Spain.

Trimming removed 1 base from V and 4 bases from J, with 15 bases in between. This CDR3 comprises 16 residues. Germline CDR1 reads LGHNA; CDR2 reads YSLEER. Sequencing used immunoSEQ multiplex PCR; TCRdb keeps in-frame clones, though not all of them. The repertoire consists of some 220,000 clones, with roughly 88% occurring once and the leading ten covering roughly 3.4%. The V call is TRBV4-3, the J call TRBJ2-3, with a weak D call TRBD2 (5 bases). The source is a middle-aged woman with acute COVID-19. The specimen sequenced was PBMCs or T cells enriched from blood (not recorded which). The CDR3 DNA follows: TGCGCCAGCAGCCAAGCCAGTCGGGGATCCGCAGATACGCAGTATTTT. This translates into CASSQASRGSADTQYF.